These 5 T cell receptor beta chains originate from one sample sequenced in a study of OX40 agonist ivuxolimab in advanced cancers. Produced via immunoSEQ multiplex PCR; TCRdb's table is partial and in-frame only. This table has about 120,000 clones, 93% appearing once. The source was CD4+ or CD8+ T cells sorted from blood, collected in a trial of the OX40 agonist ivuxolimab. The receptors were gathered from an adult with an advanced solid tumor such as melanoma, head and neck, liver or kidney cancer.

The V call is TRBV18, the J call TRBJ1-1; D gene ambiguous. Deletions cut 3 bases from V and 1 base from J, with 12 bases between. Germline CDR1 is KGHSH and CDR2 is LQKENI. This CDR3 region has 15 residues. CDR3 region: CASSPATRGNTEAFF. DNA of the CDR3: TGTGCCAGCTCACCTGCGACGCGGGGGAACACTGAAGCTTTCTTT.

The chain carries TRBV5-8 and TRBJ1-5; maybe TRBD1 (6 bases). Germline CDR1 reads SGHTS; CDR2 reads YDEGEE. CDR3 length equals 16 residues. V lost 0 bases and J 4 bases, leaving 14 bases between the germline ends. The CDR3 sequence is CASSLVFGTTNQPQHF. CDR3 coding DNA: TGTGCCAGCAGCTTGGTTTTCGGGACAACTAATCAGCCCCAGCATTTT. Full variable domain (outside the CDR3, taken from reference TRBV5-8 and TRBJ1-5): EAGVTQSPTHLIKTRGQQATLRCSPISGHTSVYWYQQALGLGLQFLLWYDEGEERNRGNFPPRFSGRQFPNYSSELNVNALELEDSALYLCASSLVFGTTNQPQHFGDGTRLSIL.

V usage is TRBV2 and J usage is TRBJ2-1; TRBD2 agrees at 8 bases. Germline loops: CDR1 SNHLY, CDR2 FYNNEI. Unmatched junction bases numbered 4, after V lost 2 bases and J lost 4 bases. This CDR3 comprises 15 residues. Here the CDR3 reads CASSEFSGTYNEQFF. The CDR3, as DNA: TGTGCCAGCAGTGAATTTAGCGGGACATACAATGAGCAGTTCTTC.

A single count supports this clone. The chain carries TRBV29-1 and TRBJ2-5, with D hard to call. Germline V gene sequence: CDR1 SQVTM, CDR2 ANQGSEA. The CDR3 length is 10 residues. Between the trimmed V and J ends, which lost 6 bases and 3 bases, there was a span of 5 bases. CDR3 protein: CSVTEETQYF. The DNA for the CDR3 is TGCAGCGTCACCGAAGAGACCCAGTACTTC.

The chain recombines TRBV19 with TRBJ2-1; 7 nucleotides match TRBD2. The CDR3 is 15 amino acids. V was pared by 0 bases and J by 7 bases, with 6 bases of the junction left unmatched. The germline gives CDR1 LNHDA, CDR2 SQIVND (reference sequence). CDR3 sequence: CASSIERGRLNEQFF. In nucleotides, the CDR3 is TGTGCCAGTAGTATAGAGCGCGGGAGATTGAATGAGCAGTTCTTC.